The 23 T cell receptor beta chains given below trace back to one sample, sequenced in a study of blood T cell repertoires in COVID-19. Sequencing was performed with immunoSEQ multiplex PCR; in TCRdb, only in-frame clones are kept and a portion is missing. The sample lists about 160,000 clones; approximately 85% were seen once. Material: peripheral blood. The receptors come from a woman aged 60-70 years with COVID-19, enrolled during active disease.

The chain joins TRBV5-1 to TRBJ2-2, with 7 bases that match TRBD1. The CDR3 consists of 15 residues. V lost 5 bases to trimming and J lost 0 bases; unmatched junction nucleotides: 4. The V gene's germline CDR1 is SGHRS and CDR2 YFSETQ. The chain's CDR3 is CASRGTVANTGELFF. The DNA for the CDR3 is TGCGCCAGCAGGGGGACAGTCGCGAACACCGGGGAGCTGTTTTTT.

The rearrangement links TRBV7-6 to TRBJ2-4; D is possibly TRBD1 (5 bases). This CDR3 contains 16 residues. The V and J ends lost 1 base and 0 bases respectively, with 10 bases between them. CDR1 is SGHVS, CDR2 FNYEAQ, per germline. CDR3 residues: CASSLEQGLAKNIQYF. In nucleotides, the CDR3 is TGTGCCAGCAGCTTAGAGCAGGGCCTAGCCAAAAACATTCAGTACTTC.

This chain uses TRBV11-2 with TRBJ1-6; 8 bases fit TRBD1. This CDR3 has 15 residues. CDR1 and CDR2 from the germline V gene are SGHAT and FQNNGV. Trimming took 4 bases from V and 7 from J; bases not matched to a gene: 6. The CDR3 spells CASSSRTGRNSPLHF. In nucleotides, the CDR3 is TGTGCCAGCAGCTCTAGGACAGGGCGGAATTCACCCCTCCACTTT. The whole variable domain, filled in from reference TRBV11-2 and TRBJ1-6, reads EAGVAQSPRYKIIEKRQSVAFWCNPISGHATLYWYQQILGQGPKLLIQFQNNGVVDDSQLPKDRFSAERLKGVDSTLKIQPAKLEDSAVYLCASSSRTGRNSPLHFGNGTRLTVT.

V and J are TRBV18 and TRBJ1-3; maybe TRBD1 (5 bases). Per germline, CDR1 KGHSH and CDR2 LQKENI. V lost 3 bases, J lost 1 base, and 10 bases lay in between. CDR3 length: 15 residues. CDR3 sequence (DNA): TGTGCCAGCTCACCGGCGGGGGGATCTGGAAACACCATATATTTT. Amino acid sequence: CASSPAGGSGNTIYF.

This sequence joins TRBV5-1 and TRBJ2-1; D is ambiguous. The CDR3 covers 15 residues. V lost 1 base to trimming and J lost 0 bases, with 8 bases between them. Germline V CDR1 and CDR2: SGHRS, YFSETQ. This CDR3 reads CASSLSTVSYNEQFF. Here the CDR3 DNA reads TGCGCCAGCAGCTTGAGTACGGTCTCCTACAATGAGCAGTTCTTC.

The chain combines TRBV27 with TRBJ1-6; TRBD1 aligns across 7 bases. Losses at the gene ends were 8 bases for V and 6 bases for J; bases not matched to a gene: 13. The CDR3 contains 16 residues. Germline CDR1 MNHEY, CDR2 SMNVEV (reference sequence). Written as DNA, the CDR3 is TGTGCCAGCGGAGACGGACAGGCCACACTTAATTCACCCCTCCACTTT. Its protein is CASGDGQATLNSPLHF.

V and J are TRBV3-1 (or the pseudogene TRBV3-2) and TRBJ1-6, with a weak D call TRBD1 (6 bases). Trimming took off 4 bases at V and 8 bases at J, with 12 bases between the two ends. The germline V gene encodes CDR1 LGHDT and CDR2 YNNKEL (reference sequence). The CDR3 is 14 residues long. The CDR3 DNA reads TGTGCCAGCAGCCTGGCCTCAGGGGATTCACCCCTCCACTTT. This translates into CASSLASGDSPLHF.

The V call is TRBV4-2, the J call TRBJ2-2; D gene ambiguous. Trimming took 5 bases from V and 4 from J, leaving 11 bases between them. Looked up from germline, CDR1 is LGHNA and CDR2 is YNFKEQ. There are 14 residues in the CDR3. This CDR3 is CASSTLPGTGELFF. The DNA for the CDR3 is TGTGCCAGCAGCACTCTACCGGGCACCGGGGAGCTGTTTTTT.

This chain links TRBV19 with TRBJ2-1, with 8 bases identical to TRBD2. J lost 12 bases, V lost 5 bases, and 21 bases had no gene match. Germline CDR1 is LNHDA and CDR2 is SQIVND (reference sequence). CDR3 length: 17 amino acids. The CDR3 nucleotides read TGTGCCAGTAGTGCCCCCCTTCGGGAGGGCCTTTCAAGTGTGCAGTTCTTC. It encodes CASSAPLREGLSSVQFF.

V is TRBV6-5 and J is TRBJ1-4; 10 bases are shared with TRBD1. V shed 5 bases and J 8 bases; nucleotides not matched to a gene: 5. Germline V gives CDR1 MNHEY, CDR2 SVGAGI. The CDR3 contains 14 residues. CDR3 sequence: CASSTDRGHEKLFF. DNA for the CDR3: TGTGCCAGCAGTACCGACAGGGGGCACGAAAAACTGTTTTTT.

The chain links TRBV3-1 (or the pseudogene TRBV3-2) to TRBJ1-5; no definite D call. V lost 0 bases to trimming and J lost 7 bases, with 7 bases between them. CDR1 is LGHDT and CDR2 is YNNKEL in the germline V gene (reference sequence). This CDR3 contains 13 residues. CDR3 residues: CASSQDGGQPQHF. CDR3 in DNA: TGTGCCAGCAGCCAAGACGGAGGCCAGCCCCAGCATTTT.

CDR3 nucleotides: TGTGCCAGCAGTTCCCCCCGGGACACAAACTATGGCTACACCTTC. This codes for CASSSPRDTNYGYTF. V usage is TRBV27 and J usage is TRBJ1-2; weak D call: TRBD1 (6 bases). Trimming pared 4 bases from V and 2 bases from J, leaving 14 bases between. The CDR3 spans 15 residues. From germline, CDR1 is MNHEY and CDR2 SMNVEV (reference sequence).

The chain combines TRBV2 with TRBJ1-4; unclear D gene. The germline V and J ends were trimmed by 2 bases and 5 bases, with 9 bases remaining between them. Germline CDR1 is SNHLY and CDR2 is FYNNEI. The CDR3 runs to 14 residues. CDR3 sequence reads: CASSEQLANEKLFF. For the CDR3, the DNA is TGTGCCAGCAGTGAACAGTTAGCAAATGAAAAACTGTTTTTT.

V gene TRBV5-1 combines with J gene TRBJ2-5; weak D call: TRBD2 (6 bases). Germline V CDR1 and CDR2: SGHRS, YFSETQ. The CDR3 is made up of 14 amino acids. V lost 6 bases, J lost 5 bases, and 17 bases lay in between. The CDR3 region has the DNA TGCGCCAGCACCAGGAGGGCAATGGGCGAGACCCAGTACTTC. As protein: CASTRRAMGETQYF.

The rearrangement joins TRBV27 to TRBJ1-1, with D unclear. V shed 3 bases and J shed 1 base, with 9 bases lying between them. The CDR3 is 14 amino acids. Germline V gene lookup returns CDR1 MNHEY and CDR2 SMNVEV (reference sequence). The CDR3 is CASSFLEANTEAFF. In nucleotides, the CDR3 is TGTGCCAGCAGTTTTTTGGAGGCGAACACTGAAGCTTTCTTT.

The V and J genes are TRBV2 and TRBJ2-5; D call uncertain. CDR3 length: 15 residues. Trimming took off 0 bases at V and 3 bases at J, with 11 bases between the two ends. The germline gives CDR1 SNHLY, CDR2 FYNNEI. In nucleotides, the CDR3 is TGTGCCAGCAGTGAAGCGGCGGCTCCTAAAGAGACCCAGTACTTC. Residues: CASSEAAAPKETQYF.

The chain carries TRBV5-6 and TRBJ1-2; weak D call: TRBD1 (5 bases). V lost 0 bases, J lost 7 bases, and 10 bases lay in between. Germline lookup yields CDR1 SGHDT and CDR2 YYEEEE. This CDR3 has 13 residues. CDR3 sequence: CASSLAGGSGYTF. In nucleotides, the CDR3 is TGTGCCAGCAGCTTGGCCGGGGGAAGTGGCTACACCTTC.

The V gene is TRBV7-8, the J gene TRBJ1-1, with D possibly being TRBD1 (5 bases). CDR1 and CDR2 from the germline V gene are SGHVS and FQNEAQ. This CDR3 spans 14 amino acids. Trimming shortened V by 5 bases and J by 1 base, and 11 bases separated the two germline ends. CDR3 nucleotide sequence: TGTGCCAGCAGCGTTTGGGGGGGGAACACTGAAGCTTTCTTT. Translated, it gives CASSVWGGNTEAFF.

This clone has at least ten counts. The rearrangement uses TRBV19 and TRBJ2-5; D is unresolved. V lost 6 bases to trimming and J lost 2 bases, with 7 bases between them. The germline V gene encodes CDR1 LNHDA and CDR2 SQIVND (reference sequence). CDR3 size: 12 residues. In DNA, the CDR3 is TGTGCCAGTAGAGACTTACAAGAGACCCAGTACTTC. This encodes CASRDLQETQYF.

The rearrangement uses TRBV25-1 and TRBJ1-1; D gene unclear. CDR1 is MGHDK, CDR2 SYGVNS, per germline. V lost 9 bases and J 1 base, leaving 15 bases between the germline ends. The CDR3 is made up of 14 amino acids. The CDR3 protein is CASRAKGGNTEAFF. CDR3 bases: TGTGCCAGTAGGGCAAAGGGAGGGAACACTGAAGCTTTCTTT. Complete variable domain (other parts from reference TRBV25-1 and TRBJ1-1): EADIYQTPRYLVIGTGKKITLECSQTMGHDKMYWYQQDPGMELHLIHYSYGVNSTEKGDLSSESTVSRIRTEHFPLTLESARPSHTSQYLCASRAKGGNTEAFFGQGTRLTVV.

This chain uses TRBV7-3 with TRBJ1-4, with D perhaps matching TRBD1 (5 bases). Deletions cut 2 bases from V and 7 bases from J, with 8 bases between. Germline V lookup: CDR1 SGHTA, CDR2 FQGTGA. CDR3 length equals 13 residues. CDR3 DNA: TGTGCCAGCAGCTTATATACAGGTGAAAAACTGTTTTTT. This codes for CASSLYTGEKLFF.

The chain couples TRBV14 to TRBJ1-2, with D perhaps TRBD1 (6 bases). This CDR3 region has 13 residues. Germline CDR1 and CDR2: SGHDN and FVKESK. The ends were cut back, 5 bases at V and 4 bases at J, with 11 bases in the middle. The CDR3: CASSYTGTYGYTF. CDR3 DNA: TGTGCCAGCAGCTACACAGGGACCTATGGCTACACCTTC.

This chain joins TRBV5-6 and TRBJ1-2; 8 bases align to TRBD1. This CDR3 is 15 amino acids long. After removal of 2 bases from V and 8 bases from J, the junction contained 11 bases not matched to a gene. The germline V gene has CDR1 SGHDT and CDR2 YYEEEE. This CDR3 is CASSFPAGQGGGYTF. The CDR3 region has the DNA TGTGCCAGCAGCTTCCCGGCAGGACAGGGAGGCGGCTACACCTTC. The variable domain in full, with the rest retrieved from reference TRBV5-6 and TRBJ1-2, is DAGVTQSPTHLIKTRGQQVTLRCSPKSGHDTVSWYQQALGQGPQFIFQYYEEEERQRGNFPDRFSGHQFPNYSSELNVNALLLGDSALYLCASSFPAGQGGGYTFGSGTRLTVV.